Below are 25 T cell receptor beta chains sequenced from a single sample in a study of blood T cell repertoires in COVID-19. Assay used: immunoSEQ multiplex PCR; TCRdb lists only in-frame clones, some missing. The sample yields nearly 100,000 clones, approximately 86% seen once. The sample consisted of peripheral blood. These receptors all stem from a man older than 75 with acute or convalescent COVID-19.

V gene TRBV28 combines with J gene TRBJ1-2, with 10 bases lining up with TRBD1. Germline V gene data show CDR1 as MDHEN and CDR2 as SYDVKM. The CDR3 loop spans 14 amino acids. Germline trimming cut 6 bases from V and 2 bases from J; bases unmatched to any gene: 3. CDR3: CASSPGQGNYGYTF. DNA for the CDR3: TGTGCCAGCAGCCCGGGACAGGGGAACTATGGCTACACCTTC.

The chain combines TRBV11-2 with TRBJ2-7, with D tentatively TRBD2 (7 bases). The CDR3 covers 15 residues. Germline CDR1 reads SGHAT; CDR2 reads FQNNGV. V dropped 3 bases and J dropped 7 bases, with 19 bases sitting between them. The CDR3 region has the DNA TGTGCCAGCAGCTTGGACAGAGCCTGGGGGGGAGAGCAGTACTTC. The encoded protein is CASSLDRAWGGEQYF.

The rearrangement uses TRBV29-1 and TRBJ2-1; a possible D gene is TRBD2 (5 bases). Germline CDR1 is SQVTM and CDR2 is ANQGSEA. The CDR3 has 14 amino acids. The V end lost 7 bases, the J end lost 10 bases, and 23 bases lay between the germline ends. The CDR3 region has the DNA TGCAGCGCGTCGGGGTCCTCGACCTGGAGGGAGCAGTTCTTC. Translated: CSASGSSTWREQFF.

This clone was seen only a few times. CDR3 nucleotide sequence: TGTGCCAGTAGTAGAGCGGGAGGAAGGTACTACGAGCAGTACTTC. Protein sequence: CASSRAGGRYYEQYF. The genes are TRBV19 and TRBJ2-7; the match to TRBD2 covers 9 bases. Germline V gene sequence: CDR1 LNHDA, CDR2 SQIVND (reference sequence). This CDR3 has 15 residues. V lost 4 bases and J lost 3; bases outside the gene matches: 7.

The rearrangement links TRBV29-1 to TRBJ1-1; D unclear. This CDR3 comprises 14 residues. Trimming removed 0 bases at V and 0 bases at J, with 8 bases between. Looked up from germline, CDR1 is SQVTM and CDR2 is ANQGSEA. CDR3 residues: CSVEEGGMNTEAFF. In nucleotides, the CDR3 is TGCAGCGTTGAAGAAGGAGGGATGAACACTGAAGCTTTCTTT.

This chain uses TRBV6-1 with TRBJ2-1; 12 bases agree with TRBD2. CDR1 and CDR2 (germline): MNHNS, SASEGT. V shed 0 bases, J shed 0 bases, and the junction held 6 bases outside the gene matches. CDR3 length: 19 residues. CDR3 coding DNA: TGTGCCAGCAGTGAAGCACTAGCGGGAGGTTTTAGCTCCTACAATGAGCAGTTCTTC. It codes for CASSEALAGGFSSYNEQFF.

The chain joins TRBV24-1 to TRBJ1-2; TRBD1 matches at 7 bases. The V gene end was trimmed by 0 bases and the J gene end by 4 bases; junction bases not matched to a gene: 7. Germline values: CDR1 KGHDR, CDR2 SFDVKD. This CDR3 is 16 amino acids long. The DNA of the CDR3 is TGTGCCACCAGTGATTTGCACGGGACAGCGGGCTATGGCTACACCTTC. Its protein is CATSDLHGTAGYGYTF.

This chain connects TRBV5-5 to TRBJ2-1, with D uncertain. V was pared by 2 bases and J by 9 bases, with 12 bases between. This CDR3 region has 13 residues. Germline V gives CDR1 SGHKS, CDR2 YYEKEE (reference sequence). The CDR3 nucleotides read TGTGCCAGCAGCTTCGCCCCGGCAGGTGAGCAGTTCTTC. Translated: CASSFAPAGEQFF.

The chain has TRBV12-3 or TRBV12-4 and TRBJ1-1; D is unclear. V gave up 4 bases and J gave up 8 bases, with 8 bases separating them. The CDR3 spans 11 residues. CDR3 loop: CASSYTEEAFF. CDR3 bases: TGTGCCAGCAGTTATACAGAGGAAGCTTTCTTT.

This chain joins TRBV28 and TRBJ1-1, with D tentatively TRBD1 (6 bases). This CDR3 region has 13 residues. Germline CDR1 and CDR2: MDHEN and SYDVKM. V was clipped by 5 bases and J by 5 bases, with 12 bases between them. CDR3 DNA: TGTGCCAGCAGTCTCACAGGGCGAACTGAAGCTTTCTTT. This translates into CASSLTGRTEAFF.

Here the CDR3 reads CASSIGTGGANTGELFF. The CDR3 DNA reads TGTGCCAGTAGTATAGGAACGGGAGGTGCGAACACCGGGGAGCTGTTTTTT. The chain recombines TRBV19 with TRBJ2-2, with 7 bases fitting TRBD2. CDR3 length: 17 residues. The junction had 5 bases not matched to a gene; V was cut back by 1 base and J by 0 bases. Germline CDR1 is LNHDA and CDR2 is SQIVND (reference sequence).

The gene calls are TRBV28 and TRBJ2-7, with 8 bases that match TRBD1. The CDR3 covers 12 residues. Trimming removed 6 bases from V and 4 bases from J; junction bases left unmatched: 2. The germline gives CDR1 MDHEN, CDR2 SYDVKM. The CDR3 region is CASSRDRYEQYF. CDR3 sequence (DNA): TGTGCCAGCAGCCGGGACAGGTACGAGCAGTACTTC.

CDR3 sequence: CSVEIAGVYNEQFF. DNA of the CDR3: TGCAGCGTTGAAATAGCGGGAGTCTACAATGAGCAGTTCTTC. J is TRBJ2-1 and V is TRBV29-1; 9 nucleotides line up with TRBD2. The CDR3 consists of 14 residues. Germline CDR1 reads SQVTM; CDR2 reads ANQGSEA. After removal of 2 bases from V and 3 bases from J, the junction contained 2 bases not matched to a gene.

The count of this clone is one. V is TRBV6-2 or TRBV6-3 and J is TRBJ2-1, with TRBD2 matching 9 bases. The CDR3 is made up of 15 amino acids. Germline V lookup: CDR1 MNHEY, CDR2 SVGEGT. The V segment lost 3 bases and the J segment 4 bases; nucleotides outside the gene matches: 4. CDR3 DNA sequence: TGTGCCAGCAGTTATGGGCTAGCGGGGTACAATGAGCAGTTCTTC. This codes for CASSYGLAGYNEQFF.

The CDR3 spells CASSLAGLADNEQFF. For the CDR3, the DNA is TGTGCCAGCAGCTTAGCAGGACTAGCGGACAATGAGCAGTTCTTC. The rearrangement links TRBV7-2 to TRBJ2-1; TRBD2 matches at 10 bases. The trim removed 0 bases at V and 5 bases at J, leaving 1 base unmatched. The CDR3 has 15 residues. Germline CDR1 and CDR2: SGHTA and FQGNSA.

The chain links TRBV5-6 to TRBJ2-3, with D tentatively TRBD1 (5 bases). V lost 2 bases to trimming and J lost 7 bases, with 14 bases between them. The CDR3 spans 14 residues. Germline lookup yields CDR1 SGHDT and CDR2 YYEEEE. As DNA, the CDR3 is TGTGCCAGCAGCTTCATAACAGGTGGATATACGCAGTATTTT. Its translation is CASSFITGGYTQYF. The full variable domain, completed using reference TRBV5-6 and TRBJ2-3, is DAGVTQSPTHLIKTRGQQVTLRCSPKSGHDTVSWYQQALGQGPQFIFQYYEEEERQRGNFPDRFSGHQFPNYSSELNVNALLLGDSALYLCASSFITGGYTQYFGPGTRLTVL.

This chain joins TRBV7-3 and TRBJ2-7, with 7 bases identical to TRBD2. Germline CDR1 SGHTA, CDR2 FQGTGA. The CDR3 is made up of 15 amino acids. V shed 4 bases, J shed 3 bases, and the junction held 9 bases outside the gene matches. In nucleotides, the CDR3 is TGTGCCAGCAGCTCACGGGCTAGCGGATACTACGAGCAGTACTTC. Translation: CASSSRASGYYEQYF.

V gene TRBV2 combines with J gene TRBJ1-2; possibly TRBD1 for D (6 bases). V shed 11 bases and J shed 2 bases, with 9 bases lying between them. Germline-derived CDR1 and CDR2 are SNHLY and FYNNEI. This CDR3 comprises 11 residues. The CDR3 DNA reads TGTGCCGGTGGACAGAACTATGGCTACACCTTC. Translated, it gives CAGGQNYGYTF.

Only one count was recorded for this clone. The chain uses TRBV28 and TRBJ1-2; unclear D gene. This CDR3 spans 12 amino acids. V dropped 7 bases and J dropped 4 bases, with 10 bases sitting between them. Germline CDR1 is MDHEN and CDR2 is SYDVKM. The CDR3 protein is CASIPPRYGYTF. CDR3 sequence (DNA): TGTGCCAGCATCCCCCCCCGCTATGGCTACACCTTC.

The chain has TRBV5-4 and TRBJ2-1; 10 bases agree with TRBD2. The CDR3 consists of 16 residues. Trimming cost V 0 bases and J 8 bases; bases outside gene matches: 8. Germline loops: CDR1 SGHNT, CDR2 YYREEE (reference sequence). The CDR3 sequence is CASSLGAGGQVDEQFF. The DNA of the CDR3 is TGTGCCAGCAGCTTGGGAGCGGGAGGGCAAGTCGATGAGCAGTTCTTC.

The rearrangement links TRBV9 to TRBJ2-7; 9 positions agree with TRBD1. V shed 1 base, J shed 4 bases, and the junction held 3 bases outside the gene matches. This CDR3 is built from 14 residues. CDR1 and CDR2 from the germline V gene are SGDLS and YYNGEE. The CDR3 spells CASSVTGGNYEQYF. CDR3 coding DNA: TGTGCCAGCAGCGTAACAGGGGGCAATTACGAGCAGTACTTC.

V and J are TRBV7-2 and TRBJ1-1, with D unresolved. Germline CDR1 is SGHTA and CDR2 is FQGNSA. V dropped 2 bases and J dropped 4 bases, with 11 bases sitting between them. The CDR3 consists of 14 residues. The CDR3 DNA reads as TGTGCCAGCAGCTTAAAATCAGGTCGCACTGAAGCTTTCTTT. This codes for CASSLKSGRTEAFF.

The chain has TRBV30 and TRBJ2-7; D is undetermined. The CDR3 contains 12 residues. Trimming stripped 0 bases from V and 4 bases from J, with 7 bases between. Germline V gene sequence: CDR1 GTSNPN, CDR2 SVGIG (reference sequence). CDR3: CAWSVGPYEQYF. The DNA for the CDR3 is TGTGCCTGGAGTGTGGGCCCTTACGAGCAGTACTTC.

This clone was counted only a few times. The CDR3 coding sequence is TGCAGCGTCGGGGGACAGGAGCACACCGGGGAGCTGTTTTTT. This translates into CSVGGQEHTGELFF. The chain is built from TRBV29-1 and TRBJ2-2, with TRBD1 matching over 8 bases. Per the germline V gene, CDR1 is SQVTM and CDR2 is ANQGSEA. V gave up 6 bases and J gave up 3 bases; unmatched junction bases: 6. The CDR3 consists of 14 residues.

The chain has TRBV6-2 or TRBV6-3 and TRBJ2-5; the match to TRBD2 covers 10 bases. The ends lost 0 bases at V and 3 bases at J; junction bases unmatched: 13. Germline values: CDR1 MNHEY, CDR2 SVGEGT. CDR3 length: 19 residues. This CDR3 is CASSYSVRLAGAGKETQYF. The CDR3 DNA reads TGTGCCAGCAGTTACTCGGTGCGGCTAGCGGGAGCGGGCAAAGAGACCCAGTACTTC.